This T cell receptor beta chain is from a study of blood T cell repertoires in COVID-19. For the study at large: Acute and convalescent COVID-19 specimens originated in the United States, Italy and Spain. In each case, the material was cDNA or gDNA derived from T cells, B-cell-depleted T cells, or PBMCs.

In the study's own analysis: By means of reference gene primer amplification, nucleated cell counts were estimated. The data were produced by immunoSEQ multiplex PCR, yet TCRdb's version contains in-frame clones alone and is incomplete. From that table come the V and J calls and clone size; the DNA was used to work out D and trimming. There are about 140,000 clones in the sample; around 83% occur only once, and roughly 3.9% lies in the top ten. The CDR3 loop spans 12 amino acids. Per the germline V gene, CDR1 is MNHEY and CDR2 is SVGAGI. The trim removed 6 bases at V and 6 bases at J, leaving 2 bases unmatched.

The sequence derives from a woman aged 80 or over with acute or convalescent COVID-19. The chain uses TRBV6-5 and TRBJ1-1, with 9 bases fitting TRBD1. Sequencing was carried out using peripheral blood. This chain's CDR3 is CASRRQGAEAFF. The CDR3 DNA follows: TGTGCCAGCAGAAGACAGGGGGCTGAAGCTTTCTTT.